This TCR beta chain was sequenced during a study of cytotoxic CD8 clonotypes in ibrutinib-treated CLL. This clone showed up just a few times. This CDR3 contains 12 residues. Between the trimmed V and J ends, which lost 3 bases and 7 bases, there was a span of 9 bases. Germline CDR1 MDHEN, CDR2 SYDVKM. Repertoires were generated with immunoSEQ multiplex PCR, while TCRdb's copy carries only in-frame clones and drops some. The sample has about 140,000 clones, approximately 80% seen once. The chain employs TRBV28 and TRBJ1-2; D unclear. This clonotype originated in a human donor with chronic lymphocytic leukemia. The specimen was PBMCs, collected after 36 months of ibrutinib treatment. The CDR3 region has the DNA TGTGCCAGCAGTTTCGCGGTAGTTGGCTACACCTTC. This sequence encodes CASSFAVVGYTF.